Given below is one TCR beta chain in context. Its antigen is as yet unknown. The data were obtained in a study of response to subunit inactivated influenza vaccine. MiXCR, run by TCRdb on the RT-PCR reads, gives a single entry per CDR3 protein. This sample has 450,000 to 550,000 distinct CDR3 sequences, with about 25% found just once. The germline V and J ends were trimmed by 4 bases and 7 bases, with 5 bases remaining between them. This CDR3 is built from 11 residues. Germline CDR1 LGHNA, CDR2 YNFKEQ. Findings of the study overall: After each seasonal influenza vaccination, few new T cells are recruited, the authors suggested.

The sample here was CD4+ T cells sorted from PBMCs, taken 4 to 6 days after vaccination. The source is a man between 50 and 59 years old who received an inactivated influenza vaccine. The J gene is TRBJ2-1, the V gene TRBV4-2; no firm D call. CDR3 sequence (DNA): TGTGCCAGCAGCCTCCAGAATGAGCAGTTCTTC. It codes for CASSLQNEQFF.